Below, 14 T cell receptor beta chains from the same sample are listed, as sequenced in a study of T cells in Graves' hyperthyroidism and ophthalmopathy. There were TCR beta CDR3 regions amplified from RNA transcripts. The HTBI set primed first-round TCR CDR3 RT-PCR. TCRdb re-called the multiplex PCR reads with MiXCR, one entry per CDR3 protein. This table holds about 300,000 distinct CDR3 sequences, about an eighth found once. The sample was blood. Every receptor here comes from a woman in her thirties with Graves' hyperthyroidism that later progressed to Graves' ophthalmopathy.

This clonotype was detected ten times or more. The chain has TRBV3-1 and TRBJ2-7; D ambiguous. Germline CDR1 is LGHDT and CDR2 is YNNKEL (reference sequence). Trimming took 0 bases from V and 0 from J, leaving 3 bases between them. The CDR3 is 13 amino acids. This chain's CDR3 is CASSQDGSYEQYF. Written as DNA, the CDR3 is TGTGCCAGCAGCCAAGACGGCTCCTACGAGCAGTACTTC.

This chain connects TRBV19 to TRBJ1-5; 7 bases are a match to TRBD1. Looked up from germline, CDR1 is LNHDA and CDR2 is SQIVND (reference sequence). The V gene end was trimmed by 10 bases and the J gene end by 3 bases; junction bases not matched to a gene: 15. The length of the CDR3 is 16 residues. DNA for the CDR3: TGTGCCACAAGGACAGGATCCTTTACTTACAATCAGCCCCAGCATTTT. Amino acids: CATRTGSFTYNQPQHF.

This clonotype was seen repeatedly, ten times or more. This sequence joins TRBV7-9 and TRBJ2-5, with D possibly TRBD1 on 5 matching bases. CDR1 and CDR2 (germline): SEHNR, FQNEAQ (reference sequence). The CDR3 extends over 14 amino acids. V lost 1 base, J lost 1 base, and 7 bases lay in between. CDR3 protein: CASSLVQGQETQYF. In DNA, the CDR3 is TGTGCCAGCAGCTTAGTTCAGGGCCAAGAGACCCAGTACTTC.

This clonotype has more than one count but fewer than ten. The genes are TRBV29-1 and TRBJ2-2, with a weak D call TRBD1 (6 bases). The CDR3 sequence is 17 residues long. With 4 bases removed from V and 4 bases from J, the gap between germline ends came to 22 bases. Per the germline V gene, CDR1 is SQVTM and CDR2 is ANQGSEA. Here the CDR3 reads CSVGEPTGIPGTGELFF. In DNA form, the CDR3 reads TGCAGCGTTGGTGAACCAACAGGGATCCCTGGCACCGGGGAGCTGTTTTTT.

This clonotype came up many times. The chain combines TRBV28 with TRBJ1-3; 8 bases agree with TRBD1. The junction had 8 bases not matched to a gene; V was cut back by 3 bases and J by 7 bases. The germline CDR1 and CDR2 sequences are MDHEN and SYDVKM. This CDR3 is built from 15 residues. The CDR3 region is CASSFVSGGLNTIYF. The CDR3 region has the DNA TGTGCCAGCAGTTTTGTCTCAGGGGGCTTGAACACCATATATTTT.

J is TRBJ2-1 and V is TRBV7-3; D gene unclear. This CDR3 has 14 amino acids. V was trimmed by 4 bases and J by 8 bases, leaving 15 bases between them. From germline, CDR1 is SGHTA and CDR2 FQGTGA. The CDR3 is CASSSNPGNDEQFF. CDR3 bases: TGTGCCAGCAGCTCAAATCCTGGCAACGATGAGCAGTTCTTC.

This clonotype was seen at least ten times. The rearrangement uses TRBV7-2 and TRBJ1-2; TRBD1 aligns across 7 bases. Germline loops: CDR1 SGHTA, CDR2 FQGNSA. CDR3 length: 14 amino acids. V was clipped by 1 base and J by 4 bases; unmatched bases: 3. CDR3 protein: CASSLVGGVYGYTF. The CDR3 nucleotides are TGTGCCAGCAGCTTAGTAGGGGGCGTCTATGGCTACACCTTC.

This clonotype was found many times. The chain employs TRBV28 and TRBJ2-3; D unresolved. The CDR3 has 15 amino acids. Germline assignment: CDR1 MDHEN and CDR2 SYDVKM. V was shortened by 4 bases and J by 4 bases, with 15 bases between the two germline ends. The CDR3 protein is CASSSSALGADTQYF. In DNA form, the CDR3 reads TGTGCCAGCAGTTCCAGCGCCCTTGGTGCAGATACGCAGTATTTT.

This clonotype was detected ten times or more. The rearrangement joins TRBV6-2 or TRBV6-3 to TRBJ1-2, with unresolved D. The CDR3 has 15 residues. The germline V gene encodes CDR1 MNHEY and CDR2 SVGEGT. Deletions cut 3 bases from V and 6 bases from J, with 17 bases between. The CDR3 sequence is CASSYPSGGLHGYTF. In DNA, the CDR3 is TGTGCCAGCAGTTATCCCTCTGGAGGATTGCATGGCTACACCTTC.

This clonotype was recorded at least ten times. V gene TRBV11-2 combines with J gene TRBJ2-2; TRBD2 agrees at 13 bases. J was trimmed by 3 bases and V by 5 bases; bases with no gene match: 3. The CDR3 totals 16 residues. Germline assignment: CDR1 SGHAT and CDR2 FQNNGV. The CDR3 protein is CASSPGTSGDTGELFF. The CDR3 DNA reads as TGTGCCAGCAGCCCCGGGACTAGCGGGGACACCGGGGAGCTGTTTTTT.

In the case of this clonotype: A read error may produce the germline difference seen at one junction end. V is TRBV6-5 and J is TRBJ1-5; no clear D gene. Per germline, CDR1 MNHEY and CDR2 SVGAGI. This CDR3 region has 16 residues. The CDR3 DNA sequence: TGTGCCAGCAGTTATGCGGCAGCCAATAGCAATCAGCCCCTGCATTTT. Translating gives CASSYAAANSNQPLHF.

This clonotype has a count of ten or more. The genes are TRBV20-1 and TRBJ2-3; 10 nucleotides line up with TRBD2. The CDR3 consists of 15 residues. V gave up 3 bases and J gave up 5 bases; unmatched junction bases: 8. CDR1 is DFQATT and CDR2 is SNEGSKA in the germline V gene (reference sequence). The CDR3 protein is CSASRLAGEGDTQYF. The CDR3 nucleotides are TGCAGTGCTAGTCGCCTAGCGGGAGAGGGAGATACGCAGTATTTT.

This clonotype showed up many times. The chain has TRBV3-1 and TRBJ1-3, with D possibly matching TRBD1 (6 bases). Per germline, CDR1 LGHDT and CDR2 YNNKEL (reference sequence). V was shortened by 0 bases and J by 0 bases, with 15 bases between the two germline ends. The CDR3 is 18 residues long. The CDR3 spells CASSQDTLSGASGNTIYF. DNA of the CDR3: TGTGCCAGCAGCCAAGATACATTATCGGGGGCCTCTGGAAACACCATATATTTT. The whole variable domain, filled in from reference TRBV3-1 and TRBJ1-3, reads DTAVSQTPKYLVTQMGNDKSIKCEQNLGHDTMYWYKQDSKKFLKIMFSYNNKELIINETVPNRFSPKSPDKAHLNLHINSLELGDSAVYFCASSQDTLSGASGNTIYFGEGSWLTVV.

This clonotype was counted many times. The rearrangement links TRBV6-1 to TRBJ1-4; weak D call: TRBD1 (5 bases). This CDR3 has 12 amino acids. Germline CDR1 and CDR2: MNHNS and SASEGT. The V gene lost 8 bases and the J gene lost 5 bases, with 9 bases spanning the gap. CDR3 in amino acids: CASRKGNEKLFF. CDR3 in DNA: TGTGCCAGCCGTAAGGGGAATGAAAAACTGTTTTTT.